This T cell receptor beta chain was recovered during a study of cytomegalovirus exposure and HLA in healthy donors. Overall study: Most donors, 70% to 85% of approximately 400 genotyped, fell in the Caucasian-associated ancestry cluster. General study points: A later analysis associated some 16,000 TCR beta sequences with HLA alleles at a 0.05 false discovery rate.

Both 60 Vbeta primers and 13 Jbeta primers went into the PCR. As processed by the authors: About 10 million shared chains were among the about 80 million unique TCR beta chains that a later analysis counted. TCRdb's copy holds only in-frame clones and misses some; the assay was immunoSEQ multiplex PCR. The V and J calls and clone size come from that table; D and trimming were worked out from the DNA. Of around 150,000 clones in the sample, 55% to 80% are singletons; the top ten hold around 4.5%. Trimming took 4 bases from V and 1 from J; bases not matched to a gene: 9. This CDR3 spans 17 amino acids. Germline CDR1 and CDR2: SGHRS and YFSETQ. This clone was observed once. As yet, its antigen is unknown.

The sequence was obtained from a woman aged 18-35 years in good health and CMV-seropositive. The source material was PBMCs. V is TRBV5-1 and J is TRBJ1-2; 11 bases are shared with TRBD1. CDR3 sequence (DNA): TGCGCCAGCAGCCACCGGGACAGGGGGAGACATAACTATGGCTACACCTTC. Amino acids: CASSHRDRGRHNYGYTF.